One and the same sample provided the 20 T cell receptor beta chains below, sequenced in a study of blood T cell repertoires in COVID-19. The protocol was immunoSEQ multiplex PCR, while the TCRdb copy is restricted to in-frame clones and leaves out a portion. The sample consists of about 150,000 clones, around four fifths of them appearing once. Sample: PBMCs or T cells enriched from blood (not recorded which). The source is a woman in her forties who had recovered from COVID-19.

The chain joins TRBV9 to TRBJ2-1; D uncertain. This CDR3 has 14 residues. The germline V and J ends were trimmed by 3 bases and 8 bases, with 15 bases remaining between them. From germline, CDR1 is SGDLS and CDR2 YYNGEE. The DNA of the CDR3 is TGTGCCAGCAGCGCCCCTGTCCCGAGTCATGAGCAGTTCTTC. It translates to CASSAPVPSHEQFF. The complete variable domain, with remaining parts taken from reference TRBV9 and TRBJ2-1, reads DSGVTQTPKHLITATGQRVTLRCSPRSGDLSVYWYQQSLDQGLQFLIQYYNGEERAKGNILERFSAQQFPDLHSELNLSSLELGDSALYFCASSAPVPSHEQFFGPGTRLTVL.

This clone was seen many times. The chain couples TRBV9 to TRBJ1-1; possibly TRBD1 for D (6 bases). The CDR3 covers 14 residues. CDR1 SGDLS and CDR2 YYNGEE come from the germline V gene. Deletions cut 0 bases from V and 6 bases from J, with 12 bases between. CDR3 loop: CASSVGTTGSEAFF. The CDR3 region has the DNA TGTGCCAGCAGCGTAGGGACCACAGGGTCTGAAGCTTTCTTT.

The chain has TRBV11-2 and TRBJ1-5; D is possibly TRBD1 (5 bases). CDR1 and CDR2 (germline): SGHAT, FQNNGV. V was trimmed by 3 bases and J by 5 bases, leaving 8 bases between them. The CDR3 contains 13 residues. The CDR3, as DNA: TGTGCCAGCAGCTTCTGGGGGGATCAGCCCCAGCATTTT. Translated, it gives CASSFWGDQPQHF. Drawing the rest from reference TRBV11-2 and TRBJ1-5, the complete variable domain is EAGVAQSPRYKIIEKRQSVAFWCNPISGHATLYWYQQILGQGPKLLIQFQNNGVVDDSQLPKDRFSAERLKGVDSTLKIQPAKLEDSAVYLCASSFWGDQPQHFGDGTRLSIL.

V gene TRBV3-1 (or the pseudogene TRBV3-2) combines with J gene TRBJ2-1; 7 bases match TRBD2. The CDR3 loop spans 16 amino acids. Germline-derived CDR1 and CDR2 are LGHDT and YNNKEL (reference sequence). With V trimmed by 4 bases and J by 1 base, 7 bases remained unmatched. The CDR3 is CASSPGGGGSYNEQFF. The CDR3 DNA sequence: TGTGCCAGCAGCCCGGGCGGGGGAGGGTCCTACAATGAGCAGTTCTTC.

V gene TRBV10-3 combines with J gene TRBJ2-1, with TRBD2 matching over 11 bases. This CDR3 has 16 amino acids. Germline V gives CDR1 ENHRY, CDR2 SYGVKD. Unmatched junction bases numbered 1, after V lost 2 bases and J lost 1 base. The CDR3 loop reads CAISERTSGSYNEQFF. For the CDR3, the DNA is TGTGCCATCAGTGAGCGGACTAGCGGGTCCTACAATGAGCAGTTCTTC.

The CDR3 sequence: CASSLEPSGVGTGELFF. CDR3 DNA sequence: TGCGCCAGCAGCTTGGAGCCCAGCGGGGTAGGCACCGGGGAGCTGTTTTTT. The J gene is TRBJ2-2, the V gene TRBV5-1, with 7 bases identical to TRBD2. Germline V gene sequence: CDR1 SGHRS, CDR2 YFSETQ. V lost 0 bases and J lost 4; bases outside the gene matches: 9. The CDR3 is 17 amino acids.

The CDR3 bases are TGTGCCAGCAGCTTGGCAGCGCGAACCTACAATGAGCAGTTCTTC. Protein sequence: CASSLAARTYNEQFF. The chain joins TRBV13 to TRBJ2-1; D is uncertain. Trimming removed 3 bases at V and 2 bases at J, with 11 bases between. This CDR3 is 15 amino acids long. Per germline, CDR1 PRHDT and CDR2 FYEKMQ (reference sequence).

This clone was picked up one time. The rearrangement joins TRBV27 to TRBJ2-2; no clear D gene. The CDR3 is 14 amino acids. Germline lookup yields CDR1 MNHEY and CDR2 SMNVEV (reference sequence). The V end was cut by 7 bases, the J end by 0 bases, with 9 bases between. The CDR3 loop is CASKETTNTGELFF. CDR3 in DNA: TGTGCCAGCAAGGAGACCACGAACACCGGGGAGCTGTTTTTT.

CDR3 residues: CASSSIGQGRSEAFF. The CDR3 DNA sequence: TGTGCCAGCAGTTCCATAGGACAGGGGAGATCTGAAGCTTTCTTT. The chain has TRBV28 and TRBJ1-1; 9 bases map to TRBD1. V gave up 4 bases and J gave up 6 bases; unmatched junction bases: 9. The CDR3 totals 15 residues. The germline CDR1 and CDR2 sequences are MDHEN and SYDVKM.

The CDR3 protein is CASRLFPHEQYF. The CDR3, as DNA: TGTGCCAGCAGACTATTCCCCCACGAGCAGTACTTC. The rearrangement links TRBV2 to TRBJ2-7; D is undetermined. CDR1 is SNHLY and CDR2 is FYNNEI in the germline V gene. CDR3 length: 12 residues. V lost 6 bases and J 5 bases, leaving 11 bases between the germline ends.

The rearrangement uses TRBV16 and TRBJ2-3; 7 bases line up with TRBD2. The germline V gene has CDR1 KGHSY and CDR2 FQNENV. The CDR3 has 16 amino acids. V was pared by 5 bases and J by 1 base, with 9 bases of the junction left unmatched. The CDR3 DNA follows: TGTGCCAGCAGCGAAGGGACTACTACCGGCACAGATACGCAGTATTTT. It yields the protein CASSEGTTTGTDTQYF. The full variable domain, its missing parts supplied by reference TRBV16 and TRBJ2-3, is GEEVAQTPKHLVRGEGQKAKLYCAPIKGHSYVFWYQQVLKNEFKFLISFQNENVFDETGMPKERFSAKCLPNSPCSLEIQATKLEDSAVYFCASSEGTTTGTDTQYFGPGTRLTVL.

The CDR3 reads CASSYSWGHSLCTF. The CDR3 coding sequence is TGTGCCAGCAGTTACTCCTGGGGACACTCCTTGTGCACCTTC. This chain joins TRBV2 and TRBJ1-2; the D gene is possibly TRBD1 (6 bases). The CDR3 covers 14 residues. CDR1 SNHLY and CDR2 FYNNEI come from the germline V gene. V lost 5 bases and J lost 13, with 23 bases in between.

This clone was picked up one time. This rearrangement joins TRBV4-1 to TRBJ1-2, with TRBD1 matching 8 bases. V gave up 5 bases and J gave up 2 bases; unmatched junction bases: 4. This CDR3 spans 14 amino acids. Germline values: CDR1 MGHRA, CDR2 YSYEKL. The CDR3 here is CASSVGQGNYGYTF. Here the CDR3 DNA reads TGCGCCAGCAGCGTAGGACAGGGCAACTATGGCTACACCTTC.

The chain couples TRBV19 to TRBJ1-5; D call uncertain. From germline, CDR1 is LNHDA and CDR2 SQIVND (reference sequence). Between the trimmed V and J ends, which lost 7 bases and 3 bases, there was a span of 7 bases. The CDR3 contains 12 residues. CDR3 loop: CASTGDNQPQHF. CDR3 coding DNA: TGTGCCAGTACCGGGGACAATCAGCCCCAGCATTTT.

This chain uses TRBV27 with TRBJ2-1; the D gene is possibly TRBD1 (6 bases). Germline V CDR1 and CDR2: MNHEY, SMNVEV (reference sequence). With 6 bases removed from V and 3 bases from J, the gap between germline ends came to 12 bases. The CDR3 is made up of 14 amino acids. The DNA for the CDR3 is TGTGCCAGCAGAATAACAGGGATCTACAATGAGCAGTTCTTC. Amino acids: CASRITGIYNEQFF.

The gene calls are TRBV29-1 and TRBJ1-2, with a tentative D call TRBD1 (6 bases). This CDR3 region has 14 residues. Germline V CDR1 and CDR2: SQVTM, ANQGSEA. V lost 2 bases and J 6 bases, leaving 16 bases between the germline ends. The CDR3: CSVETPDSYNGYTF. In DNA, the CDR3 is TGCAGCGTTGAAACCCCGGACAGTTACAATGGCTACACCTTC.

Written as DNA, the CDR3 is TGTGCCAGCAGCCACGGGGGGGGAGGAACCCAGTACTTC. It yields the protein CASSHGGGGTQYF. This sequence joins TRBV14 and TRBJ2-5, with 8 bases aligning to TRBD2. Trimming at V came to 3 bases and at J to 8 bases, leaving 5 bases not matched to a gene. Germline assignment: CDR1 SGHDN and CDR2 FVKESK. The CDR3 loop spans 13 amino acids.

V usage is TRBV4-2 and J usage is TRBJ2-1; 10 bases line up with TRBD2. The CDR3 runs to 17 residues. V was pared by 1 base and J by 6 bases, with 9 bases of the junction left unmatched. CDR1 is LGHNA and CDR2 is YNFKEQ in the germline V gene. The chain's CDR3 is CASSQGEREGPTNEQFF. CDR3 nucleotide sequence: TGTGCCAGCAGCCAAGGCGAGCGGGAGGGCCCTACCAATGAGCAGTTCTTC.

The chain is built from TRBV4-1 and TRBJ2-3; weak D call: TRBD2 (6 bases). There are 16 residues in the CDR3. Trimming shortened V by 0 bases and J by 2 bases, and 12 bases separated the two germline ends. CDR1 is MGHRA, CDR2 YSYEKL, per germline. CDR3 amino acids: CASSQEGGPATDTQYF. CDR3 in DNA: TGCGCCAGCAGCCAAGAGGGGGGACCCGCCACAGATACGCAGTATTTT.

This chain connects TRBV4-2 to TRBJ2-3; D unclear. V was clipped by 1 base and J by 0 bases, with 8 bases between them. The CDR3 is 15 residues long. Germline V CDR1 and CDR2: LGHNA, YNFKEQ. DNA of the CDR3: TGTGCCAGCAGCCAAGGTCAGTCTAGCACAGATACGCAGTATTTT. It is translated as CASSQGQSSTDTQYF.